A single sample is the source of the 19 T cell receptor beta chains below, sequenced in a study of cytomegalovirus exposure and HLA in healthy donors. PCR primers comprised 60 Vbeta and 13 Jbeta primers. TCRdb keeps only in-frame clones here, not all; method: immunoSEQ multiplex PCR. The table records 85,000 to 90,000 clones, roughly 85% of them present only once. Material: PBMCs. The source of these receptors is a man between 40 and 49 years old in good health and CMV-seropositive.

V is TRBV4-2 and J is TRBJ2-7, with 9 bases matching TRBD1. The CDR3 covers 14 residues. The junction had 5 bases not matched to a gene; V was cut back by 3 bases and J by 5 bases. Germline V CDR1 and CDR2: LGHNA, YNFKEQ. The CDR3 loop is CASSHGTGSDEQYF. The CDR3 nucleotides read TGTGCCAGCAGCCACGGGACAGGGTCTGACGAGCAGTACTTC.

Here the CDR3 DNA reads TGTGCCAGCAGCCTGGGCGGCAGGGGGCGCCGAGAGACCCAGTACTTC. The encoded protein is CASSLGGRGRRETQYF. The chain employs TRBV5-4 and TRBJ2-5; 8 bases fit TRBD1. The ends lost 4 bases at V and 4 bases at J; junction bases unmatched: 12. CDR3 length: 16 residues. Germline V gene lookup returns CDR1 SGHNT and CDR2 YYREEE (reference sequence). Supplemented by reference TRBV5-4 and TRBJ2-5, the full variable domain reads ETGVTQSPTHLIKTRGQQVTLRCSSQSGHNTVSWYQQALGQGPQFIFQYYREEENGRGNFPPRFSGLQFPNYSSELNVNALELDDSALYLCASSLGGRGRRETQYFGPGTRLLVL.

The rearrangement uses TRBV6-1 and TRBJ1-5; TRBD1 is a possible D gene (6 bases). V gave up 4 bases and J gave up 0 bases, with 13 bases separating them. Germline assignment: CDR1 MNHNS and CDR2 SASEGT. The CDR3 totals 16 residues. The CDR3 region is CASSVAQGISNQPQHF. DNA of the CDR3: TGTGCCAGCAGTGTAGCTCAGGGGATTAGCAATCAGCCCCAGCATTTT.

The V gene is TRBV28, the J gene TRBJ2-7; D gene unclear. CDR1 and CDR2 (germline): MDHEN, SYDVKM. The CDR3 has 15 amino acids. V was trimmed by 2 bases and J by 0 bases, leaving 11 bases between them. Here the CDR3 DNA reads TGTGCCAGCAGTTTAGCGGCCAGTAACTCCTACGAGCAGTACTTC. Its translation: CASSLAASNSYEQYF.

The V call is TRBV15, the J call TRBJ1-1; TRBD1 is a possible D gene (5 bases). The germline V gene has CDR1 LNHNV and CDR2 YYDKDF (reference sequence). CDR3 length: 13 residues. Trimming left V 4 bases short and J 6 bases short, with 12 bases between. The CDR3 bases are TGTGCCACCAGCACCCGACAGATCCCTGAAGCTTTCTTT. Its translation: CATSTRQIPEAFF.

In this sample, this clone turned up a few times. The gene calls are TRBV2 and TRBJ2-1, with 9 positions matching TRBD2. Germline V gene sequence: CDR1 SNHLY, CDR2 FYNNEI. The CDR3 runs to 17 residues. Trimming took 5 bases from V and 3 from J; bases not matched to a gene: 11. CDR3 residues: CASSRPPTSGYYNEQFF. The CDR3 DNA reads as TGTGCCAGCAGTCGACCCCCGACTAGCGGTTACTACAATGAGCAGTTCTTC.

J is TRBJ1-2 and V is TRBV5-1; D is ambiguous. CDR1 and CDR2 from the germline V gene are SGHRS and YFSETQ. The CDR3 is 17 residues long. V was cut by 0 bases and J by 5 bases, with 20 bases left in between. CDR3 amino acids: CASSLAPTREAAYGYTF. CDR3 bases: TGCGCCAGCAGCTTGGCTCCGACGCGGGAAGCGGCATATGGCTACACCTTC.

In this sample, this clone turned up a few times. DNA for the CDR3: TGTGCCAGCAGTTCCCAGGGGGACACCGGGGAGCTGTTTTTT. It translates to CASSSQGDTGELFF. This chain links TRBV27 with TRBJ2-2; TRBD1 matches 7 bases. Unmatched junction bases numbered 2, after V lost 4 bases and J lost 3 bases. The CDR3 extends over 14 amino acids. From germline, CDR1 is MNHEY and CDR2 SMNVEV (reference sequence).

This chain links TRBV7-9 with TRBJ2-5, with D possibly matching TRBD1 (5 bases). Trimming pared 1 base from V and 5 bases from J, leaving 8 bases between. The CDR3 runs to 13 residues. The germline CDR1 and CDR2 sequences are SEHNR and FQNEAQ (reference sequence). Written as DNA, the CDR3 is TGTGCCAGCAGCTTAGGCAGGGCCGAGACCCAGTACTTC. It is translated as CASSLGRAETQYF.

This chain connects TRBV5-1 to TRBJ2-7; the match to TRBD1 covers 7 bases. The V gene end was trimmed by 0 bases and the J gene end by 0 bases; junction bases not matched to a gene: 3. The CDR3 consists of 15 residues. Germline CDR1 is SGHRS and CDR2 is YFSETQ. The CDR3 bases are TGCGCCAGCAGCTTGGGGGGACAGTACTCCTACGAGCAGTACTTC. It encodes CASSLGGQYSYEQYF.

Only one count was recorded for this clone. The chain is built from TRBV11-1 and TRBJ2-3, with 7 bases identical to TRBD1. The CDR3 runs 15 residues. The trim removed 4 bases at V and 3 bases at J, leaving 7 bases unmatched. Germline CDR1 and CDR2: SGHAT and FQDESV (reference sequence). The CDR3 region is CASSSGTGATDTQYF. The CDR3 nucleotides read TGTGCCAGCAGCTCCGGAACAGGGGCGACAGATACGCAGTATTTT. The whole variable domain, filled in from reference TRBV11-1 and TRBJ2-3, reads EAEVAQSPRYKITEKSQAVAFWCDPISGHATLYWYRQILGQGPELLVQFQDESVVDDSQLPKDRFSAERLKGVDSTLKIQPAELGDSAMYLCASSSGTGATDTQYFGPGTRLTVL.

This chain connects TRBV6-6 to TRBJ2-5, with 8 bases matching TRBD1. The trim removed 7 bases at V and 9 bases at J, leaving 13 bases unmatched. There are 14 residues in the CDR3. The germline V gene encodes CDR1 MNHNY and CDR2 SVGAGI (reference sequence). The chain's CDR3 is CASTLAGGSHAQYF. The CDR3 DNA sequence: TGTGCCAGCACGTTGGCAGGGGGCTCACATGCCCAGTACTTC.

V usage is TRBV28 and J usage is TRBJ2-1; TRBD2 agrees at 11 bases. Trimming at V came to 0 bases and at J to 4 bases, leaving 2 bases not matched to a gene. Germline values: CDR1 MDHEN, CDR2 SYDVKM. CDR3 length: 16 residues. CDR3 loop: CASSLWLAGGYNEQFF. In DNA form, the CDR3 reads TGTGCCAGCAGTTTATGGCTAGCGGGAGGTTACAATGAGCAGTTCTTC.

The chain combines TRBV25-1 with TRBJ2-7; 10 positions agree with TRBD2. The CDR3 is made up of 14 amino acids. The V gene end was trimmed by 7 bases and the J gene end by 3 bases; junction bases not matched to a gene: 6. Germline V gene sequence: CDR1 MGHDK, CDR2 SYGVNS. CDR3 DNA sequence: TGTGCCAGCATTTCTAGCGGGAGCTACTACGAGCAGTACTTC. Amino acid sequence: CASISSGSYYEQYF.

This clone was seen only a few times. This chain uses TRBV28 with TRBJ2-1, with TRBD2 matching over 7 bases. From germline, CDR1 is MDHEN and CDR2 SYDVKM. The V and J ends lost 5 bases and 2 bases, in that order; junction bases with no gene match: 9. There are 16 residues in the CDR3. CDR3 sequence (DNA): TGTGCCAGCAGTCCCACACTAGCGACCACCTACAATGAGCAGTTCTTC. This codes for CASSPTLATTYNEQFF.

This clone appeared a few times. Other DNA sequences from this sample encode an identical CDR3 as well. This rearrangement joins TRBV9 to TRBJ2-2, with D hard to call. The CDR3 contains 14 residues. With 2 bases removed from V and 1 base from J, the gap between germline ends came to 6 bases. Germline CDR1 SGDLS, CDR2 YYNGEE. Here the CDR3 reads CASSVTGNTGELFF. The CDR3 DNA reads TGTGCCAGCAGCGTTACGGGGAACACCGGGGAGCTGTTTTTT.

The rearrangement links TRBV4-1 to TRBJ1-5; weak D call: TRBD1 (5 bases). The length of the CDR3 is 16 residues. CDR1 is MGHRA and CDR2 is YSYEKL in the germline V gene. With 4 bases removed from V and 3 bases from J, the gap between germline ends came to 16 bases. The CDR3 sequence is CASSLRGGVANQPQHF. The CDR3 region has the DNA TGCGCCAGCAGCCTAAGGGGAGGGGTGGCCAATCAGCCCCAGCATTTT.

The DNA of the CDR3 is TGTGCCAGCAGCCAAATGGGGACAGGGGAAAACATTCAGTACTTC. Its translation is CASSQMGTGENIQYF. This chain connects TRBV7-9 to TRBJ2-4; 10 nucleotides match TRBD1. Unmatched junction bases numbered 6, after V lost 5 bases and J lost 5 bases. The germline V gene encodes CDR1 SEHNR and CDR2 FQNEAQ (reference sequence). This CDR3 region has 15 residues. Combining the CDR3 with reference TRBV7-9 and TRBJ2-4 gives the whole variable domain DTGVSQNPRHKITKRGQNVTFRCDPISEHNRLYWYRQTLGQGPEFLTYFQNEAQLEKSRLLSDRFSAERPKGSFSTLEIQRTEQGDSAMYLCASSQMGTGENIQYFGAGTRLSVL.

The chain uses TRBV9 and TRBJ2-7, with 9 bases aligning to TRBD1. CDR1 SGDLS and CDR2 YYNGEE come from the germline V gene. CDR3 size: 13 residues. V lost 3 bases, J lost 7 bases, and 5 bases stayed unmatched. CDR3 residues: CASSETGTGEQYF. As DNA, the CDR3 is TGTGCCAGCAGCGAAACCGGGACAGGGGAGCAGTACTTC.